Following are 11 T cell receptor beta chains from one sample sequenced in a study of early T cells in non-severe SARS-CoV-2 infection. TCRdb independently ran MiXCR on the 5' RACE reads; one entry per CDR3 protein. The sample holds around 67,000 distinct CDR3 sequences, 11% seen once. The source material was whole blood. Receptors were obtained from an adult who was a healthcare worker with PCR-confirmed SARS-CoV-2 infection or an uninfected control (not recorded which).

This clonotype was detected a few times. The chain has TRBV24-1 and TRBJ1-2; no firm D call. The CDR3 runs 12 residues. Germline loops: CDR1 KGHDR, CDR2 SFDVKD. V dropped 5 bases and J dropped 1 base, with 4 bases sitting between them. The DNA for the CDR3 is TGTGCCACCAGTGGTGATAACTATGGCTACACCTTC. Its translation: CATSGDNYGYTF.

This clonotype has a count of ten or more. The chain uses TRBV10-1 and TRBJ2-2; D gene ambiguous. Germline V gene sequence: CDR1 WNHNN, CDR2 SYGVQD (reference sequence). The V end lost 0 bases, the J end lost 7 bases, and 6 bases lay between the germline ends. This CDR3 spans 13 amino acids. CDR3 coding DNA: TGCGCCAGCAGTGAGTCGATGGTCGGGGAGCTGTTTTTT. Translated: CASSESMVGELFF.

This clonotype occurred many times. This sequence joins TRBV20-1 and TRBJ2-7; no reliable D call. Germline CDR1 and CDR2: DFQATT and SNEGSKA (reference sequence). V was trimmed by 1 base and J by 3 bases, leaving 10 bases between them. The CDR3 has 13 residues. CDR3 nucleotide sequence: TGCAGTGCTAGAGGCCACCGAGACTACGAGCAGTACTTC. Translation: CSARGHRDYEQYF.

V is TRBV10-3 and J is TRBJ2-2; 10 bases map to TRBD1. The CDR3 consists of 15 residues. Germline values: CDR1 ENHRY, CDR2 SYGVKD. J lost 4 bases, V lost 6 bases, and 5 bases had no gene match. Here the CDR3 DNA reads TGTGCCATCAGGCTCCGGGACAGGGGCACCGGGGAGCTGTTTTTT. Translating gives CAIRLRDRGTGELFF.

This clonotype was counted only a few times. The J gene is TRBJ1-2, the V gene TRBV19; TRBD1 might be the D (6 bases). Germline V CDR1 and CDR2: LNHDA, SQIVND (reference sequence). With 3 bases removed from V and 6 bases from J, the gap between germline ends came to 11 bases. This CDR3 is 13 amino acids long. CDR3: CASSMEQGHGYTF. The CDR3 nucleotides read TGTGCCAGTAGTATGGAACAGGGACATGGCTACACCTTC.

This clonotype has only a few counts. This chain joins TRBV5-1 and TRBJ2-7, with D possibly being TRBD1 (5 bases). The CDR3 consists of 13 residues. V lost 3 bases and J 6 bases, leaving 13 bases between the germline ends. Germline loops: CDR1 SGHRS, CDR2 YFSETQ. CDR3 nucleotides: TGCGCCAGCAGCTCCTATACGACAGTCGAGCAGTACTTC. Translated, it gives CASSSYTTVEQYF.

This clonotype was seen many times. This sequence joins TRBV5-3 and TRBJ2-3, with 11 positions matching TRBD2. TRBV5-3 is flagged as an ORF with uncertain function. CDR3 size: 18 residues. Trimming removed 0 bases from V and 4 bases from J; junction bases left unmatched: 10. The DNA for the CDR3 is TGTGCCAGAAGCTTGGCCCCCTATAGCGGGGGGGCGGCAGATACGCAGTATTTT. Translated, it gives CARSLAPYSGGAADTQYF.

This clonotype came up many times. The chain recombines TRBV6-1 with TRBJ2-2, with 7 bases fitting TRBD2. There are 17 residues in the CDR3. V was pared by 2 bases and J by 12 bases, with 18 bases of the junction left unmatched. Looked up from germline, CDR1 is MNHNS and CDR2 is SASEGT. In nucleotides, the CDR3 is TGTGCCAGCAGTGAAAGGTCGGGAGGATTGAGGGAAGGGAAGCTGTTTTTT. It specifies CASSERSGGLREGKLFF.

This rearrangement joins TRBV20-1 to TRBJ1-1; perhaps TRBD1 as D (6 bases). V lost 5 bases, J lost 1 base, and 14 bases lay in between. The CDR3 loop spans 14 amino acids. Germline values: CDR1 DFQATT, CDR2 SNEGSKA (reference sequence). The CDR3 here is CSARAGAENTEAFF. The DNA for the CDR3 is TGCAGTGCTCGGGCAGGGGCCGAGAACACTGAAGCTTTCTTT.

This clonotype was picked up many times. The rearrangement joins TRBV11-2 to TRBJ2-1; no clear D. Trimming left V 5 bases short and J 0 bases short, with 11 bases between. The length of the CDR3 is 15 residues. Germline CDR1 and CDR2: SGHAT and FQNNGV. CDR3 loop: CASSRPALSYNEQFF. The CDR3 nucleotides are TGTGCCAGCAGCCGCCCAGCACTCTCCTACAATGAGCAGTTCTTC.

In this sample, this clonotype turned up many times. This chain uses TRBV29-1 with TRBJ2-7, with D maybe TRBD1 (6 bases). The V gene's germline CDR1 is SQVTM and CDR2 ANQGSEA. V was clipped by 5 bases and J by 8 bases, with 13 bases between them. The CDR3 is 11 residues long. CDR3 DNA: TGCAGCGTTTCGACAGGCTGGAAGCAGTACTTC. This encodes CSVSTGWKQYF.